This T cell receptor (beta chain) was observed in a study of T cell responses to AZD1222 COVID-19 vaccine. Background on the study: Combined were second doses at about 4 or about 12 weeks. Overall study results and limits: Researchers report vaccine-associated CD4 TCRs spanning spike, with dominance at 160-218 and 743-854.

Profiling relied on immunoSEQ multiplex PCR, and the TCRdb table lists in-frame clones only, not all of them. This sample has tens of thousands of clones, with roughly nine tenths found just once. Remarks on this clone: Antigen unknown.

The source was peripheral blood, collected on day 0 of AZD1222 vaccination. The TCR was taken from an adult in good health.

The DNA of the CDR3 is TGCGCCAGCAGTGAGTCCGGAGGGGCAGGAAACACCATATATTTT. Protein product: CASSESGGAGNTIYF. The rearrangement links TRBV10-2 to TRBJ1-3; weak D call: TRBD1 (5 bases). This CDR3 region has 15 residues. The ends were cut back, 0 bases at V and 4 bases at J, with 10 bases in the middle. Per the germline V gene, CDR1 is WSHSY and CDR2 is SAAADI.